This entry lists 3 T cell receptor beta chains sequenced from one sample in a study of blood T cell repertoires in COVID-19. Clones were read by immunoSEQ multiplex PCR, and TCRdb kept only the in-frame ones, dropping some. The data contain about 500,000 clones, around 90% of them singletons. Material: PBMCs or T cells enriched from blood (not recorded which). The receptor set was obtained from a woman younger than 30 who had recovered from COVID-19.

The J gene is TRBJ2-7, the V gene TRBV28; D is possibly TRBD2 (6 bases). V was trimmed by 5 bases and J by 2 bases, leaving 10 bases between them. Per the germline V gene, CDR1 is MDHEN and CDR2 is SYDVKM. This CDR3 region has 13 residues. CDR3 DNA sequence: TGTGCCAGCAGTCCGGACTATACCTACGAGCAGTACTTC. Amino acids: CASSPDYTYEQYF.

The chain recombines TRBV6-2 or TRBV6-3 with TRBJ2-3; tentative D call: TRBD2 (5 bases). CDR3 length: 14 amino acids. Per the germline V gene, CDR1 is MNHEY and CDR2 is SVGEGT. With 2 bases removed from V and 2 bases from J, the gap between germline ends came to 8 bases. For the CDR3, the DNA is TGTGCCAGCAGTTACCCGGACTTCACAGATACGCAGTATTTT. Protein: CASSYPDFTDTQYF.

The chain combines TRBV2 with TRBJ1-2, with unresolved D. This CDR3 is 13 amino acids long. V lost 4 bases and J lost 6, with 12 bases in between. Germline lookup yields CDR1 SNHLY and CDR2 FYNNEI. The DNA of the CDR3 is TGTGCCAGCAGTGTCAAGGAGGAGGATGGCTACACCTTC. Its translation: CASSVKEEDGYTF.